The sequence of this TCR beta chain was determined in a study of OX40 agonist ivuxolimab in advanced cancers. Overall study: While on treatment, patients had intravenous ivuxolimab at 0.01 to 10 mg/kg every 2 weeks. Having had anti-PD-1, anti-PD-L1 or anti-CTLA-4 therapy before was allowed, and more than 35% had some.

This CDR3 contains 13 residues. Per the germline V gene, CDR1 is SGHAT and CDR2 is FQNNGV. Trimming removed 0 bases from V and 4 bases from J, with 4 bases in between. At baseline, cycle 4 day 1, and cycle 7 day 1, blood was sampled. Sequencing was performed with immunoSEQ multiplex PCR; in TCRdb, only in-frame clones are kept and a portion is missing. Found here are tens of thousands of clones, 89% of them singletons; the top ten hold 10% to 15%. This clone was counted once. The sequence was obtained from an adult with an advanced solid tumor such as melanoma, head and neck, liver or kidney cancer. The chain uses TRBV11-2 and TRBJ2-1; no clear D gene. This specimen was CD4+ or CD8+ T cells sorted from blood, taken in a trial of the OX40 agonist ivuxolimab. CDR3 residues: CASSLDGYNEQFF. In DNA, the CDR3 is TGTGCCAGCAGCTTAGATGGTTACAATGAGCAGTTCTTC.